This TCR beta chain originates from a study of blood T cells in healthy people across ages. Concerning this clonotype itself: Its antigen is unidentified.

The use of a sample-barcoded 5' primer and a J-beta primer mix characterized a second PCR of about 7 to 12 cycles. Each cDNA molecule carried a tag from a template-switch adaptor that contained 12 random nucleotides. TCRdb used MiXCR to reprocess the 5' RACE reads, holding one entry per CDR3 protein. The sample records about 630,000 distinct CDR3 sequences, under 25% being singletons. Study findings and constraints: Underestimates were what the diversity estimates from one million T cells were considered to be. It was the long-lived donors that had more naive CD4+ cells and higher diversity than aged donors.

Donors ranged from about 6 to 90 years old and were healthy Caucasians in Russia. Germline CDR1 is SNHLY and CDR2 is FYNNEI. CDR3 size: 13 residues. The ends lost 8 bases at V and 7 bases at J; junction bases unmatched: 7. The clonotype was recovered from a man aged 70-80 years in good health. The genes are TRBV2 and TRBJ2-1; 8 bases line up with TRBD1. Sequencing was carried out using blood. As DNA, the CDR3 is TGTGCCAGCGGCACAGGGGGTCCGAATGAGCAGTTCTTC. It yields the protein CASGTGGPNEQFF.